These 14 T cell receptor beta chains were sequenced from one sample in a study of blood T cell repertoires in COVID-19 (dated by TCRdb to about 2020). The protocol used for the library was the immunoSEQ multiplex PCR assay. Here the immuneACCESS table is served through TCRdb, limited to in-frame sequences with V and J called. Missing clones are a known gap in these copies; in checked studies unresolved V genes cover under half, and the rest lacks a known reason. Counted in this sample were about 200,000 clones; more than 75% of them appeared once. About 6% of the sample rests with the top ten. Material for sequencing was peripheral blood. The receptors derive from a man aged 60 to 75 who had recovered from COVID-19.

CDR3 loop: CAWSAGQGARGYTF. The DNA for the CDR3 is TGTGCCTGGAGTGCGGGACAGGGGGCTCGCGGCTACACCTTC. The V call is TRBV30, the J call TRBJ1-2, with 12 bases matching TRBD1. Per germline, CDR1 GTSNPN and CDR2 SVGIG (reference sequence). V lost 1 base to trimming and J lost 8 bases; unmatched junction nucleotides: 5. CDR3 length equals 14 residues.

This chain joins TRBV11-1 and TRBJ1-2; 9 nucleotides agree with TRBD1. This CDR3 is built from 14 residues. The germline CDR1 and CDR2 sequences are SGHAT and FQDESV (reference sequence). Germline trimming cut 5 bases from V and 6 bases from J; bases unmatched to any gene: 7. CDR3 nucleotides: TGTGCCAGCAGCCCCTGGACAGGGGATAATGGCTACACCTTC. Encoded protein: CASSPWTGDNGYTF. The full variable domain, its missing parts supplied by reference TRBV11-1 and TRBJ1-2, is EAEVAQSPRYKITEKSQAVAFWCDPISGHATLYWYRQILGQGPELLVQFQDESVVDDSQLPKDRFSAERLKGVDSTLKIQPAELGDSAMYLCASSPWTGDNGYTFGSGTRLTVV.

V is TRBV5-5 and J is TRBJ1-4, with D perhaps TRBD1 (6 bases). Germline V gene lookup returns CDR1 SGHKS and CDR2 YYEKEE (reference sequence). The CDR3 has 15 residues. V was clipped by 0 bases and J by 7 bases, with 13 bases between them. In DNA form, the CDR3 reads TGTGCCAGCAGCTTGGTTCAGGGGCCGATTGAAAAACTGTTTTTT. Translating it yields CASSLVQGPIEKLFF.

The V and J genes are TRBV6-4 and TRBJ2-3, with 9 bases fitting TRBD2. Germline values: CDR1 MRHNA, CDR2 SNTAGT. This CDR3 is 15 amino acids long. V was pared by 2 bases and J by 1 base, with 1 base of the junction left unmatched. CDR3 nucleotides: TGTGCCAGCAGTGACGCTAGCGGGGGCACAGATACGCAGTATTTT. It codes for CASSDASGGTDTQYF.

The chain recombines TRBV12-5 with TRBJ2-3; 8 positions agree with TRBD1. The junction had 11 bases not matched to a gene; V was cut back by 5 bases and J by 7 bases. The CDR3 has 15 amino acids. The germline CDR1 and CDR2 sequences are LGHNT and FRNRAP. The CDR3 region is CASGPPGRGQYTQYF. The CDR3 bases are TGTGCTAGTGGTCCCCCGGGCAGGGGGCAATATACGCAGTATTTT.

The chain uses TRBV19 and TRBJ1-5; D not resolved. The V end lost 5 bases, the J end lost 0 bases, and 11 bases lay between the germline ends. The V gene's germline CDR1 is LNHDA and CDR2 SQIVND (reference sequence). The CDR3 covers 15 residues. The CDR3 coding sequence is TGTGCCAGTAGTCCCCCGGGGATTAGCAATCAGCCCCAGCATTTT. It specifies CASSPPGISNQPQHF.

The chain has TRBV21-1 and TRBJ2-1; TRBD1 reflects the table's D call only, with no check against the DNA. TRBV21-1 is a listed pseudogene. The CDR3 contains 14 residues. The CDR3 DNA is TGTGCCAGCACCGTAAGGGACAAGTCGGAGGAGCAGTTCTTC. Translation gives CASTVRDKSEEQFF.

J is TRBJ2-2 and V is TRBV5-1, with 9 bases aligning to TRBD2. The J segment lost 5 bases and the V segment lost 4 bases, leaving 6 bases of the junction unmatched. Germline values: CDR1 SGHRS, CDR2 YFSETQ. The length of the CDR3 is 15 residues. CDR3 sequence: CASSPGTSWTGELFF. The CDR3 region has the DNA TGCGCCAGCAGCCCCGGGACTAGCTGGACCGGGGAGCTGTTTTTT.

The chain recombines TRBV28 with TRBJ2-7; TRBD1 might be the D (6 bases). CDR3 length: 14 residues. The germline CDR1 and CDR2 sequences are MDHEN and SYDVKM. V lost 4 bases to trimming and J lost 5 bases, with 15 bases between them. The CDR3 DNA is TGTGCCAGCAGTTCCGGGACATCTAGGAACGAGCAGTACTTC. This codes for CASSSGTSRNEQYF. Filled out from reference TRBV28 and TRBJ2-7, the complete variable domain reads DVKVTQSSRYLVKRTGEKVFLECVQDMDHENMFWYRQDPGLGLRLIYFSYDVKMKEKGDIPEGYSVSREKKERFSLILESASTNQTSMYLCASSSGTSRNEQYFGPGTRLTVT.

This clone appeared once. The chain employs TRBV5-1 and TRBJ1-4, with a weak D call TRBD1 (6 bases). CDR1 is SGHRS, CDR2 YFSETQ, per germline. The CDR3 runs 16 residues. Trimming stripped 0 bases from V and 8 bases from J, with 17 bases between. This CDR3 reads CASSLAPGGAGEKLFF. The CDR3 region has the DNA TGCGCCAGCAGCTTGGCCCCGGGGGGCGCGGGGGAAAAACTGTTTTTT.

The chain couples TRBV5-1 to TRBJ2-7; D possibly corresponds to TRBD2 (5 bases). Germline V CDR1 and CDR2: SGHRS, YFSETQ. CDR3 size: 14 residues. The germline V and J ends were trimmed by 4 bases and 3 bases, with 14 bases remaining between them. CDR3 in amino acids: CASSPIDYLYEQYF. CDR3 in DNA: TGCGCCAGCAGCCCCATTGACTACCTCTACGAGCAGTACTTC.

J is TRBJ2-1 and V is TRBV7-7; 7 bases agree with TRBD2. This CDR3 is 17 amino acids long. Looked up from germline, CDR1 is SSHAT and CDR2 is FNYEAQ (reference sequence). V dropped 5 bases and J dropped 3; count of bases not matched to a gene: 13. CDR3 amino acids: CASSPVGASGLYNEQFF. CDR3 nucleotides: TGTGCCAGCAGCCCGGTCGGGGCTAGCGGACTCTACAATGAGCAGTTCTTC. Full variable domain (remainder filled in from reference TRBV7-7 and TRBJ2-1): GAGVSQSPRYKVTKRGQDVTLRCDPISSHATLYWYQQALGQGPEFLTYFNYEAQPDKSGLPSDRFSAERPEGSISTLTIQRTEQRDSAMYRCASSPVGASGLYNEQFFGPGTRLTVL.

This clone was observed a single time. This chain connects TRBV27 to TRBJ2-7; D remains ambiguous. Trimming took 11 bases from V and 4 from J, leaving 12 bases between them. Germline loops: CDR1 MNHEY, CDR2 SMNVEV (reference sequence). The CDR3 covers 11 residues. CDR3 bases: TGTGCCGCGCGGCGAGGTTACGAGCAGTACTTC. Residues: CAARRGYEQYF.

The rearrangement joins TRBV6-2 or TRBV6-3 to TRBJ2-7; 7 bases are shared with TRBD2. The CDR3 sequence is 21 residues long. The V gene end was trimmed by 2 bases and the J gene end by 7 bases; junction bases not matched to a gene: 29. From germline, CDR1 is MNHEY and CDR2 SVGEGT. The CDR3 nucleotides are TGTGCCAGCAGTTACCTCGGGCCGACTAGCCACGCCCGAGTCCTCGGATATGAGCAGTACTTC. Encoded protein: CASSYLGPTSHARVLGYEQYF.